This T cell receptor beta chain is from a study of beta chain features in type 1 diabetes (dated by TCRdb to about 2018). In terms of the full investigation: No differences in mean age, gender distribution, total cell number or subset yield were found between patients and healthy donors. A total of 107,917,701 sorted cells were examined across all samples, and RNA yield correlated strongly with the number of cells per subset. In the study, recently diagnosed type 1 diabetes patients and matched healthy donors were compared on the TCRB repertoires of their sorted circulating CD4+ T cell subsets. Naive and central memory subsets were obtained from all 30 or so donors, but regulatory and stem cell-like memory subsets were isolated from only 8 patients and roughly eight healthy donors. Overall study outcomes, separate from this receptor: Because cDNA rather than genomic DNA was sequenced, highly expressing activated cells could have been over-represented, although no difference in activation and CD3 levels was found between groups. A moderate but significant shortening of TCRB CDR3 length was observed in type 1 diabetes patients in all four CD4+ subsets. Only small numbers of individuals were included in the HLA sub-analyses, which left unresolved whether HLA type had any influence on TCRB rearrangement. At VDJ recombination sites, patients with type 1 diabetes made fewer insertions and deleted more nucleotides, a pattern implying thymic rearrangement abnormalities. PCR may preferentially amplify shorter templates, but because patient and control samples were amplified and corrected together, any resulting skew would affect both groups equally. Naive, central memory and regulatory TCRB repertoires appeared more similar among patients than among healthy donors.

From each donor, a single peripheral blood sample of 100 to 150 mL on average was drawn into heparinised tubes. Using a panel that included CD45RO, CCR7, CD25, CD127, CD95 and CD27, naive, central memory, regulatory and stem cell-like memory CD4+ T cells were sorted on a BD FACSAria II. A purity above 95% was achieved for all sorted populations. PBMCs were isolated right away by Lymphoprep density gradient centrifugation and were stained directly, without culture. Samples were stained and sorted in pairs, with one healthy donor and one patient per experiment, so that batch effects were minimized. The entire isolated RNA was reverse transcribed using the High Capacity cDNA Reverse Transcription Kit, and thus expressed TCRB transcripts were sequenced. Naive, central memory and regulatory T cell samples underwent deep immunoSEQ sequencing, averaging roughly 3.4 million total reads per sample. After sorted cells were lysed in RLT buffer, RNA was extracted with DNase-treated RNeasy Micro or Mini kits, with the choice depending on cell number. To prevent cross-contamination, each cell subset was processed individually, whereas patient and healthy donor samples were processed jointly. TCRB sequences were amplified from cDNA with the immunoSEQ multiplex PCR, producing 87-bp fragments spanning the CDR3 region. Sequencing of the amplicons was performed on the Illumina HiSeq platform. The original methods were these. Synthetic template baselines were used to correct PCR bias computationally, reads within Hamming distance 2 were collapsed together, and singletons that could not be merged were discarded. Reads were aligned against IMGT to assign V, D and J genes, CDR3 length and insertions or deletions at six rearrangement sites. Within each subset, clonotype counts were normalized to the number of sorted cells before true diversity and Gini coefficients were calculated with the tcR R package. The overlap coefficient, calculated on TCRB nucleotide sequences, was used to measure repertoire sharing. Out-of-frame TCRB sequences from naive cells were analyzed as a proxy for the pre-selection repertoire. TCRdb mirrors the immuneACCESS table, restricted to in-frame sequences. Some clones are absent from its copies; in checked studies, under half trace to an unresolved V gene, and the reason for the others is unknown. V, J and clone size are taken as reported in that table, and D and trimming were inferred from the DNA itself. For this sample the table gives over 700,000 clones, of which about a sixth were detected only once. The ten largest clones add up to about 0.025% of the sample.

The cysteine opens and the phenylalanine closes a CDR3 of 13 amino acids. Just CDR3 DNA is preserved here, 39 bases in frame from base 1. CDR1 and CDR2 (ENHRY, SYGVKD) derive from the germline V gene. Trimming costs V 4 bases and J 2 bases, and their ends lie 9 bases apart. For this clone: Which antigen it targets is not known. Base qualities are not recorded, but no much larger clone differs from it by a single base.

Sequenced material: naive CD4+ T cells from blood. The cell subset or site label corresponds to: true naive CD4+ T cells. This TCR derives from a woman aged 18-29 years in good health. The sequence joins TRBV10-3 to TRBJ2-7; matching of 6 bases hints at TRBD1 as the D gene. Here is the DNA: TGTGCCATCAGTGGACAGGCACCCTACGAGCAGTACTTC. Its product reads: CAISGQAPYEQYF.